These 30 T cell receptor beta chains originate from one sample sequenced in a study of T-cell memory formation after mild COVID-19. TCRdb passed the 5' RACE reads through MiXCR, listing each CDR3 protein once. The sample contains 550,000 to 650,000 distinct CDR3 sequences, 15% to 20% of which appear only once. The sequenced sample consisted of PBMCs or a T cell subset sorted from them (not recorded which). These receptors came from an adult woman who had mild COVID-19 (a few samples of this study predate the infection). Cell type and time point are not known.

Of note for this clonotype: The junction shows a germline mismatch at one end, possibly a read error. This rearrangement joins TRBV5-6 to TRBJ1-6; D not certain. CDR3 length: 17 amino acids. CDR1 SGHDT and CDR2 YYEEEE come from the germline V gene. The CDR3 protein is CASSGRETAGSGSTLHF. DNA of the CDR3: TGTGCCAGCAGCGGCCGGGAAACAGCTGGTTCGGGTTCAACCCTCCACTTT.

The chain recombines TRBV14 with TRBJ1-6; 7 bases match TRBD1. The CDR3 sequence is 16 residues long. Trimming removed 3 bases from V and 7 bases from J; junction bases left unmatched: 9. The germline CDR1 and CDR2 sequences are SGHDN and FVKESK. CDR3 amino acids: CASSQYPGTVNSPLHF. The CDR3 nucleotides read TGTGCCAGCAGCCAGTACCCCGGGACAGTGAATTCACCCCTCCACTTT.

The chain combines TRBV15 with TRBJ1-2; no definite D call. The CDR3 sequence is 13 residues long. Germline V CDR1 and CDR2: LNHNV, YYDKDF (reference sequence). The V end lost 1 base, the J end lost 4 bases, and 7 bases lay between the germline ends. The DNA for the CDR3 is TGTGCCACCAGCAGAGGCGGCAGCTATGGCTACACCTTC. This encodes CATSRGGSYGYTF.

This clonotype was detected ten times or more. The chain uses TRBV9 and TRBJ2-5, with 7 bases fitting TRBD1. The V segment lost 2 bases and the J segment 3 bases; nucleotides outside the gene matches: 4. Germline V lookup: CDR1 SGDLS, CDR2 YYNGEE. The CDR3 spans 14 residues. The CDR3 nucleotides are TGTGCCAGCAGCGTCGGGACAGTAAAAGAGACCCAGTACTTC. Its translation: CASSVGTVKETQYF.

CDR3 in amino acids: CASSPALRQGRNYGYTF. Written as DNA, the CDR3 is TGTGCCAGCTCACCAGCTCTGAGACAGGGGAGAAACTATGGCTACACCTTC. The chain has TRBV18 and TRBJ1-2, with 8 bases identical to TRBD1. Germline trimming cut 2 bases from V and 2 bases from J; bases unmatched to any gene: 10. The V gene's germline CDR1 is KGHSH and CDR2 LQKENI. The CDR3 is 17 residues long.

The J gene is TRBJ2-1, the V gene TRBV24-1, with 11 bases aligning to TRBD2. J was trimmed by 16 bases and V by 3 bases; bases with no gene match: 10. Germline CDR1 KGHDR, CDR2 SFDVKD. This CDR3 is built from 14 residues. In nucleotides, the CDR3 is TGTGCCACCAGTGATCCGGGACTAGCGGACACCCTTTTCTTC. Translating it yields CATSDPGLADTLFF.

The J gene is TRBJ2-1, the V gene TRBV29-1; D is possibly TRBD1 or TRBD2 (5 bases each). Per germline, CDR1 SQVTM and CDR2 ANQGSEA. The CDR3 contains 13 residues. The V end lost 4 bases, the J end lost 9 bases, and 16 bases lay between the germline ends. The CDR3 region is CSVGWLLGGEQFF. CDR3 DNA sequence: TGCAGCGTTGGTTGGCTTCTTGGGGGTGAGCAGTTCTTC.

This clonotype occurred a few times. V usage is TRBV19 and J usage is TRBJ1-5; D gene ambiguous. The CDR3 is made up of 18 amino acids. With 8 bases removed from V and 1 base from J, the gap between germline ends came to 24 bases. Germline-derived CDR1 and CDR2 are LNHDA and SQIVND (reference sequence). This CDR3 reads CASSIGYRAGSSNQPQHF. The CDR3 nucleotides read TGTGCCAGTTCGATCGGTTACCGAGCTGGTTCGAGCAATCAGCCCCAGCATTTT.

This chain joins TRBV7-9 and TRBJ2-1, with unresolved D. Trimming pared 4 bases from V and 15 bases from J, leaving 10 bases between. The CDR3 totals 10 residues. In germline, CDR1 is SEHNR, CDR2 FQNEAQ (reference sequence). The CDR3 bases are TGTGCCAGCAGCTCAGAGGAACCGTTCTTC. Translating gives CASSSEEPFF. The complete variable domain, with remaining parts taken from reference TRBV7-9 and TRBJ2-1, reads DTGVSQNPRHKITKRGQNVTFRCDPISEHNRLYWYRQTLGQGPEFLTYFQNEAQLEKSRLLSDRFSAERPKGSFSTLEIQRTEQGDSAMYLCASSSEEPFFGPGTRLTVL.

The chain couples TRBV5-1 to TRBJ1-1, with D perhaps TRBD1 (5 bases). The ends were cut back, 0 bases at V and 1 base at J, with 13 bases in the middle. This CDR3 comprises 16 residues. The germline CDR1 and CDR2 sequences are SGHRS and YFSETQ. CDR3 sequence (DNA): TGCGCCAGCAGCTTGGCCGGGGGAAACCCGAACACTGAAGCTTTCTTT. Its protein product is CASSLAGGNPNTEAFF.

The CDR3 nucleotides are TGTGCCAGCCCCGTCTTTCCGGAACCCTACGAGCAGTACTTC. Protein product: CASPVFPEPYEQYF. The rearrangement uses TRBV21-1 and TRBJ2-7. TRBV21-1 is classified as a pseudogene. CDR3 length: 14 amino acids.

This chain joins TRBV5-6 and TRBJ1-5; no clear D gene. The CDR3 is 14 residues long. In germline, CDR1 is SGHDT, CDR2 YYEEEE. Trimming left V 4 bases short and J 4 bases short, with 12 bases between. As DNA, the CDR3 is TGTGCCAGCAGCCTGCTGGGGAGGAATCAGCCCCAGCATTTT. Protein sequence: CASSLLGRNQPQHF.

This clonotype was picked up a small number of times. The chain couples TRBV2 to TRBJ2-7; TRBD2 is a possible D gene (6 bases). This CDR3 contains 14 residues. Germline CDR1 SNHLY, CDR2 FYNNEI. The ends were cut back, 7 bases at V and 0 bases at J, with 13 bases in the middle. CDR3 bases: TGTGCCAGCACTTGGAGGGCCCTCTCCTACGAGCAGTACTTC. This codes for CASTWRALSYEQYF.

The chain uses TRBV9 and TRBJ1-4; D call uncertain. CDR1 is SGDLS, CDR2 YYNGEE, per germline. The V and J ends lost 0 bases and 4 bases respectively, with 7 bases between them. The CDR3 runs to 14 residues. The CDR3 sequence is CASSVGANNEKLFF. CDR3 nucleotide sequence: TGTGCCAGCAGCGTAGGAGCCAATAATGAAAAACTGTTTTTT.

The V call is TRBV15, the J call TRBJ2-7; D possibly corresponds to TRBD2 (5 bases). Germline lookup yields CDR1 LNHNV and CDR2 YYDKDF (reference sequence). CDR3 length: 16 amino acids. V lost 0 bases and J lost 2, with 14 bases in between. The DNA for the CDR3 is TGTGCCACCAGCAGAGATAGTATGGGTAGCGCCTACGAGCAGTACTTC. This codes for CATSRDSMGSAYEQYF.

The table lists this clonotype with a few counts. J is TRBJ2-7 and V is TRBV7-2; the match to TRBD2 covers 11 bases. The CDR3 totals 20 residues. Per the germline V gene, CDR1 is SGHTA and CDR2 is FQGNSA. Trimming removed 0 bases from V and 1 base from J; junction bases left unmatched: 14. CDR3 nucleotides: TGTGCCAGCAGCTTAGCGAGTTCCGGCCTAGCGGGAGGACAATCCTACGAGCAGTACTTC. Amino acid sequence: CASSLASSGLAGGQSYEQYF.

The genes are TRBV12-3 or TRBV12-4 and TRBJ2-2, with 10 bases matching TRBD1. There are 15 residues in the CDR3. J gave up 6 bases and V 5 bases, and 6 bases lay outside the gene matches. This CDR3 reads CASSLDRGGPGELFF. CDR3 sequence (DNA): TGTGCCAGCAGTCTGGACAGGGGGGGCCCCGGGGAGCTGTTTTTT.

This clonotype has only a few counts. This chain joins TRBV5-1 and TRBJ2-7; 10 bases fit TRBD1. The junction had 4 bases not matched to a gene; V was cut back by 4 bases and J by 3 bases. Germline CDR1 SGHRS, CDR2 YFSETQ. The CDR3 has 14 amino acids. The DNA of the CDR3 is TGCGCCAGCAGCACGACAGGGGGCCTCTACGAGCAGTACTTC. This translates into CASSTTGGLYEQYF. The full variable domain, its missing parts supplied by reference TRBV5-1 and TRBJ2-7, is KAGVTQTPRYLIKTRGQQVTLSCSPISGHRSVSWYQQTPGQGLQFLFEYFSETQRNKGNFPGRFSGRQFSNSRSEMNVSTLELGDSALYLCASSTTGGLYEQYFGPGTRLTVT.

A few counts support this clonotype. The chain has TRBV12-3 or TRBV12-4 and TRBJ2-1, with 9 bases fitting TRBD1. Trimming cost V 6 bases and J 7 bases; bases outside gene matches: 10. The CDR3 loop spans 15 amino acids. The CDR3 is CASRDGDRVKNEQFF. As DNA, the CDR3 is TGTGCCAGCAGGGATGGGGACAGGGTGAAAAATGAGCAGTTCTTC.

This clonotype showed up just a few times. V and J are TRBV29-1 and TRBJ1-1, with D uncertain. Germline V gene data show CDR1 as SQVTM and CDR2 as ANQGSEA. The CDR3 spans 13 residues. The germline V and J ends were trimmed by 3 bases and 6 bases, with 14 bases remaining between them. DNA for the CDR3: TGCAGCGTTGATACGGAGTTCGACTCTGAAGCTTTCTTT. Translating gives CSVDTEFDSEAFF.

This clonotype was recorded a few times. This chain joins TRBV3-1 and TRBJ2-5; TRBD1 agrees at 7 bases. Germline CDR1 and CDR2: LGHDT and YNNKEL (reference sequence). V lost 1 base, J lost 3 bases, and 2 bases stayed unmatched. The CDR3 runs 14 residues. The CDR3 sequence: CASSQGGTEETQYF. DNA for the CDR3: TGTGCCAGCAGCCAAGGAGGGACAGAAGAGACCCAGTACTTC.

This clonotype has a handful of counts. The chain couples TRBV9 to TRBJ1-6; D is perhaps TRBD1 (6 bases). V lost 2 bases, J lost 8 bases, and 11 bases lay in between. Germline values: CDR1 SGDLS, CDR2 YYNGEE. The CDR3 runs 14 residues. The CDR3 spells CASSVTGSDSPLHF. For the CDR3, the DNA is TGTGCCAGCAGCGTGACAGGATCGGATTCACCCCTCCACTTT.

The V gene is TRBV30, the J gene TRBJ2-5; either TRBD1 or TRBD2 may fit D (5 bases each). Trimming removed 3 bases at V and 5 bases at J, with 10 bases between. In germline, CDR1 is GTSNPN, CDR2 SVGIG (reference sequence). There are 12 residues in the CDR3. The CDR3 protein is CAWRGPPETQYF. DNA of the CDR3: TGTGCCTGGAGGGGACCACCTGAGACCCAGTACTTC. The full variable domain, completed using reference TRBV30 and TRBJ2-5, is SQTIHQWPATLVQPVGSPLSLECTVEGTSNPNLYWYRQAAGRGLQLLFYSVGIGQISSEVPQNLSASRPQDRQFILSSKKLLLSDSGFYLCAWRGPPETQYFGPGTRLLVL.

This clonotype was seen a handful of times. The chain links TRBV7-9 to TRBJ2-3; a possible D gene is TRBD2 (7 bases). This CDR3 spans 16 amino acids. Trimming took 5 bases from V and 4 from J, leaving 19 bases between them. The germline V gene encodes CDR1 SEHNR and CDR2 FQNEAQ (reference sequence). The CDR3: CASSLYRAGRADTQYF. The CDR3 DNA is TGTGCCAGCAGCCTATACAGGGCAGGGAGGGCAGATACGCAGTATTTT.

The chain couples TRBV20-1 to TRBJ1-3; no definite D call. CDR1 and CDR2 from the germline V gene are DFQATT and SNEGSKA (reference sequence). Trimming took off 8 bases at V and 0 bases at J, with 17 bases between the two ends. This CDR3 has 15 residues. The CDR3 DNA reads as TGCAGTTTTCTGGCGGATCCGTTCTCTGGAAACACCATATATTTT. It is translated as CSFLADPFSGNTIYF.

In its sample, this clonotype was seen a few times. The chain employs TRBV5-1 and TRBJ1-6; no clear D gene. Germline-derived CDR1 and CDR2 are SGHRS and YFSETQ. Trimming cost V 5 bases and J 8 bases, with 8 bases left between them. The CDR3 is 12 residues long. CDR3 amino acids: CASRGADSPLHF. The DNA of the CDR3 is TGCGCCAGCAGGGGAGCGGATTCACCCCTCCACTTT.

The CDR3 nucleotides are TGCAGCGTTAGCGGGGTCGAGTCTGGAAACACCATATATTTT. It specifies CSVSGVESGNTIYF. The chain is built from TRBV29-1 and TRBJ1-3; D not resolved. Per germline, CDR1 SQVTM and CDR2 ANQGSEA. This CDR3 has 14 residues. V lost 5 bases to trimming and J lost 1 base, with 12 bases between them.

This clonotype showed up just a few times. This sequence joins TRBV14 and TRBJ1-1; D call uncertain. V was trimmed by 3 bases and J by 8 bases, leaving 13 bases between them. Germline loops: CDR1 SGHDN, CDR2 FVKESK. This CDR3 comprises 13 residues. The CDR3 DNA reads TGTGCCAGCAGCCATGGGGAGCTATTCGAAGCTTTCTTT. This codes for CASSHGELFEAFF.

This clonotype was counted many times. The V call is TRBV7-3, the J call TRBJ2-1; D call uncertain. There are 15 residues in the CDR3. Germline V gene sequence: CDR1 SGHTA, CDR2 FQGTGA. V gave up 5 bases and J gave up 8 bases, with 19 bases separating them. The CDR3 here is CASSDRAHLTDEQFF. In nucleotides, the CDR3 is TGTGCCAGCAGCGACCGGGCCCACCTAACGGATGAGCAGTTCTTC.

This chain uses TRBV7-9 with TRBJ2-7, with TRBD2 as a possible D gene (7 bases). V lost 1 base, J lost 3 bases, and 13 bases lay in between. There are 15 residues in the CDR3. Germline V lookup: CDR1 SEHNR, CDR2 FQNEAQ (reference sequence). CDR3 nucleotides: TGTGCCAGCAGCTTAGAGGGGGGGATCGGCTACGAGCAGTACTTC. This encodes CASSLEGGIGYEQYF.